This TCR beta chain came from a study of CD8 T cells in Susac syndrome. General study findings and limits: TCR sequencing and HLA analysis covered a relatively small number of individuals.

There are 14 residues in the CDR3. Germline loops: CDR1 SGHAT, CDR2 FQNNGV. The V end lost 1 base, the J end lost 6 bases, and 9 bases lay between the germline ends. It was with random hexamers that about 0.45 to 1 ug RNA was reverse transcribed. Multiplex PCR with immunoSEQ amplified the TCR beta CDR3 across 54 Vbeta and 13 Jbeta. TCRdb analysed the immunoSEQ multiplex PCR reads with MiXCR anew, one entry per CDR3 protein. The table includes just over 80,000 distinct CDR3 sequences, approximately 94% detected once. A note on this clonotype: Antigen specificity is unknown.

Sequencing of TCR beta was performed on blood CD8+ T cells and on blood CD4+ T cells. Healthy donors constituted the controls, which were matched for age and sex. Sequencing was carried out using CD8+ T cells from PBMCs. This chain joins TRBV11-2 and TRBJ2-2, with D unresolved. The clonotype originates from a human donor in good health. The DNA of the CDR3 is TGTGCCAGCAGCTTAGTGGAGTTTCCCGGGGAGCTGTTTTTT. Protein product: CASSLVEFPGELFF.